These 15 T cell receptor beta chains were all obtained from the same sample, sequenced in a study of shared clonotypes between healthy human individuals. TCRdb keeps only in-frame clones here, not all; method: immunoSEQ multiplex PCR. This sample has about 600,000 clones, with about 97% found just once. Input material: naive CD4+ T cells sorted from blood. The subset: CD45RA+ positively selected. These TCRs come from a young woman in good health.

V gene TRBV7-9 combines with J gene TRBJ1-1; no clear D. The CDR3 is made up of 13 amino acids. The ends were cut back, 0 bases at V and 3 bases at J, with 5 bases in the middle. Germline values: CDR1 SEHNR, CDR2 FQNEAQ (reference sequence). DNA of the CDR3: TGTGCCAGCAGCTTAGCTTTGGACACTGAAGCTTTCTTT. Translation gives CASSLALDTEAFF.

The chain has TRBV2 and TRBJ2-1, with 12 bases identical to TRBD2. Germline V gives CDR1 SNHLY, CDR2 FYNNEI. The CDR3 contains 16 residues. V was clipped by 4 bases and J by 3 bases; unmatched bases: 4. CDR3 in DNA: TGTGCCAGCAGTGGGACTAGCGGGGAAATCTACAATGAGCAGTTCTTC. Translated: CASSGTSGEIYNEQFF.

The rearrangement uses TRBV5-1 and TRBJ1-4; D is unclear. V was pared by 0 bases and J by 2 bases, with 5 bases between. The CDR3 is made up of 14 amino acids. CDR1 and CDR2 from the germline V gene are SGHRS and YFSETQ. CDR3 in amino acids: CASSLGGTNEKLFF. The DNA for the CDR3 is TGCGCCAGCAGCTTGGGGGGTACTAATGAAAAACTGTTTTTT. The entire variable domain, with the rest obtained from reference TRBV5-1 and TRBJ1-4, is as follows: KAGVTQTPRYLIKTRGQQVTLSCSPISGHRSVSWYQQTPGQGLQFLFEYFSETQRNKGNFPGRFSGRQFSNSRSEMNVSTLELGDSALYLCASSLGGTNEKLFFGSGTQLSVL.

The genes are TRBV7-9 and TRBJ1-2; 9 bases map to TRBD1. The V segment lost 5 bases and the J segment 6 bases; nucleotides outside the gene matches: 1. The CDR3 covers 12 residues. Germline values: CDR1 SEHNR, CDR2 FQNEAQ (reference sequence). CDR3 coding DNA: TGTGCCAGCAGCCGGACAGGGGATGGCTACACCTTC. This gives the protein CASSRTGDGYTF.

This chain joins TRBV28 and TRBJ2-7; D may correspond to TRBD1 or TRBD2 (5 bases each). V lost 2 bases and J lost 7, with 15 bases in between. The germline V gene encodes CDR1 MDHEN and CDR2 SYDVKM. This CDR3 comprises 14 residues. The CDR3 coding sequence is TGTGCCAGCAGTTTAGGGGCGTGGGGGAGAGAGCAGTACTTC. Amino acid sequence: CASSLGAWGREQYF.

The chain links TRBV12-2 to TRBJ2-7. TRBV12-2 is recorded as a pseudogene. This CDR3 contains 12 residues. The chain's CDR3 is CASRLVGYEQYF. CDR3 in DNA: TGTGCAAGTCGCTTAGTAGGGTACGAGCAGTACTTC.

The rearrangement joins TRBV7-2 to TRBJ2-7, with a weak D call TRBD1 (6 bases). Trimming cost V 0 bases and J 4 bases, with 10 bases left between them. The CDR3 is made up of 14 amino acids. CDR1 is SGHTA, CDR2 FQGNSA, per germline. The CDR3 region has the DNA TGTGCCAGCAGCTTAGCGATGGACAGATACGAGCAGTACTTC. It encodes CASSLAMDRYEQYF.

This clone was seen only once. The rearrangement links TRBV27 to TRBJ2-5; tentatively, D is TRBD2 (5 bases). The CDR3 sequence is 13 residues long. Trimming cost V 4 bases and J 7 bases, with 13 bases left between them. Germline-derived CDR1 and CDR2 are MNHEY and SMNVEV (reference sequence). This CDR3 reads CASSSPLGGTQYF. The CDR3 DNA reads as TGTGCCAGCAGTTCTCCACTAGGAGGGACCCAGTACTTC.

The chain joins TRBV7-9 to TRBJ2-7; D remains unclear. The CDR3 totals 13 residues. The ends were cut back, 10 bases at V and 4 bases at J, with 17 bases in the middle. Germline CDR1 and CDR2: SEHNR and FQNEAQ (reference sequence). DNA for the CDR3: TGTGCCATCACACGACGTGGGGTATACGAGCAGTACTTC. This encodes CAITRRGVYEQYF. Together with reference TRBV7-9 and TRBJ2-7, the CDR3 gives the full variable domain: DTGVSQNPRHKITKRGQNVTFRCDPISEHNRLYWYRQTLGQGPEFLTYFQNEAQLEKSRLLSDRFSAERPKGSFSTLEIQRTEQGDSAMYLCAITRRGVYEQYFGPGTRLTVT.

The V gene is TRBV28, the J gene TRBJ1-4, with TRBD1 matching over 10 bases. V was clipped by 4 bases and J by 7 bases; unmatched bases: 6. The V gene's germline CDR1 is MDHEN and CDR2 SYDVKM. This CDR3 is 15 amino acids long. The CDR3 sequence is CASSSPTGGREKLFF. CDR3 coding DNA: TGTGCCAGCAGTTCTCCGACAGGGGGCCGTGAAAAACTGTTTTTT.

The J gene is TRBJ2-2, the V gene TRBV5-1; 8 nucleotides line up with TRBD1. V gave up 0 bases and J gave up 5 bases; unmatched junction bases: 3. Germline CDR1 and CDR2: SGHRS and YFSETQ. The length of the CDR3 is 15 residues. The CDR3 is CASSLVTGGTGELFF. The DNA of the CDR3 is TGCGCCAGCAGCTTGGTTACAGGGGGGACCGGGGAGCTGTTTTTT.

This clone was detected only a few times. The CDR3 reads CASSSGTVGEQYF. The CDR3 DNA follows: TGCGCCAGCAGCTCCGGGACCGTGGGGGAGCAGTACTTC. This rearrangement joins TRBV10-1 to TRBJ2-7, with D possibly being TRBD1 or TRBD2 (5 bases each). In germline, CDR1 is WNHNN, CDR2 SYGVQD (reference sequence). The CDR3 is 13 amino acids. The V gene lost 6 bases and the J gene lost 7 bases, with 16 bases spanning the gap.

The J gene is TRBJ1-2, the V gene TRBV30; the D is unclear. Trimming took 2 bases from V and 6 from J, leaving 16 bases between them. The CDR3 consists of 14 residues. CDR1 and CDR2 (germline): GTSNPN, SVGIG (reference sequence). The CDR3 is CAWSSSRLSHGYTF. The CDR3, as DNA: TGTGCCTGGAGTTCGAGCAGATTAAGTCATGGCTACACCTTC.

The chain carries TRBV19 and TRBJ2-5; 8 positions match TRBD1. CDR3 length equals 16 residues. Germline assignment: CDR1 LNHDA and CDR2 SQIVND (reference sequence). Trimming removed 3 bases from V and 4 bases from J; junction bases left unmatched: 10. This CDR3 reads CASSISGQGALETQYF. Written as DNA, the CDR3 is TGTGCCAGTAGTATCTCCGGCCAGGGGGCTCTAGAGACCCAGTACTTC.

V is TRBV4-1 and J is TRBJ2-7; unclear D gene. Per the germline V gene, CDR1 is MGHRA and CDR2 is YSYEKL. The CDR3 is 18 residues long. V lost 1 base and J lost 0, with 19 bases in between. CDR3 loop: CASSQAYLAAASSYEQYF. The CDR3, as DNA: TGCGCCAGCAGCCAAGCGTACTTGGCGGCCGCGAGCTCCTACGAGCAGTACTTC.